These 24 T cell receptor beta chains originate from one sample sequenced in a study of T cells in Graves' hyperthyroidism and ophthalmopathy. TCR beta CDR3 regions were amplified from RNA. TCR CDR3 underwent first-round RT-PCR with the HTBI primer set. TCRdb re-derived calls from the multiplex PCR reads in MiXCR, one entry per CDR3 protein. Of about 560,000 distinct CDR3 sequences listed, around 15% are singletons. Source material: blood. The receptors were gathered from a woman between 18 and 29 years old with Graves' hyperthyroidism.

This chain connects TRBV6-2 or TRBV6-3 to TRBJ2-5; no definite D call. Per the germline V gene, CDR1 is MNHEY and CDR2 is SVGEGT. Trimming removed 6 bases from V and 6 bases from J, with 8 bases in between. The CDR3 extends over 11 amino acids. The CDR3 loop is CASSLLQTQYF. The CDR3, as DNA: TGTGCCAGCAGCCTCCTTCAGACCCAGTACTTC.

This clonotype appeared once. The chain couples TRBV29-1 to TRBJ1-4; D gene uncertain. This CDR3 is built from 13 residues. Trimming removed 4 bases at V and 8 bases at J, with 14 bases between. In germline, CDR1 is SQVTM, CDR2 ANQGSEA. In nucleotides, the CDR3 is TGCAGCGTTGGGGGAGTCGGTATAGAAAAACTGTTTTTT. Protein: CSVGGVGIEKLFF.

This clonotype showed up many times. The genes are TRBV7-8 and TRBJ1-1; 9 bases fit TRBD1. Per germline, CDR1 SGHVS and CDR2 FQNEAQ. Unmatched junction bases numbered 16, after V lost 1 base and J lost 1 base. This CDR3 has 20 residues. In DNA form, the CDR3 reads TGTGCCAGCAGCTTAGTGGTTGCGCGGGACAGGGCCACCTCGAACACTGAAGCTTTCTTT. It encodes CASSLVVARDRATSNTEAFF. Combining the CDR3 with reference TRBV7-8 and TRBJ1-1 gives the whole variable domain GAGVSQSPRYKVAKRGQDVALRCDPISGHVSLFWYQQALGQGPEFLTYFQNEAQLDKSGLPSDRFFAERPEGSVSTLKIQRTQQEDSAVYLCASSLVVARDRATSNTEAFFGQGTRLTVV.

This clonotype was seen only a few times. The chain couples TRBV10-3 to TRBJ2-5; 10 bases agree with TRBD2. CDR3 length: 18 amino acids. Germline V gene lookup returns CDR1 ENHRY and CDR2 SYGVKD. After removal of 0 bases from V and 4 bases from J, the junction contained 11 bases not matched to a gene. The CDR3 region has the DNA TGTGCCATCAGTGAGTCGATCGCTAGCGGGAGTTTCCGAGAGACCCAGTACTTC. Protein product: CAISESIASGSFRETQYF.

This clonotype has just a few counts. V is TRBV6-1 and J is TRBJ2-2; a weak D match, TRBD1 (5 bases). Per germline, CDR1 MNHNS and CDR2 SASEGT. The CDR3 has 14 residues. Trimming shortened V by 10 bases and J by 1 base, and 13 bases separated the two germline ends. CDR3 sequence (DNA): TGTGCCACTAAGGGGTCAATGAACACCGGGGAGCTGTTTTTT. This codes for CATKGSMNTGELFF.

This clonotype has just a few counts. The chain links TRBV2 to TRBJ2-5; TRBD2 matches 14 bases. Germline assignment: CDR1 SNHLY and CDR2 FYNNEI. The CDR3 length is 16 residues. The V segment lost 3 bases and the J segment 8 bases; nucleotides outside the gene matches: 8. The CDR3 loop reads CASSDGTSGSRSTQYF. The CDR3 DNA sequence: TGTGCCAGCAGTGATGGGACTAGCGGGAGTAGGAGTACCCAGTACTTC.

The chain is built from TRBV11-3 and TRBJ2-5; D might be TRBD1 (5 bases). V gave up 4 bases and J gave up 4 bases, with 13 bases separating them. The CDR3 sequence is 14 residues long. Germline V CDR1 and CDR2: SGHNT, YENEEA. CDR3 DNA sequence: TGTGCCAGCAGCTCAGACAGTACACCAGAGACCCAGTACTTC. This translates into CASSSDSTPETQYF. The complete variable domain, with remaining parts taken from reference TRBV11-3 and TRBJ2-5, reads EAGVVQSPRYKIIEKKQPVAFWCNPISGHNTLYWYLQNLGQGPELLIRYENEEAVDDSQLPKDRFSAERLKGVDSTLKIQPAELGDSAVYLCASSSDSTPETQYFGPGTRLLVL.

The chain joins TRBV6-1 to TRBJ1-5; D is unclear. CDR1 and CDR2 from the germline V gene are MNHNS and SASEGT. The CDR3 is 15 residues long. Trimming took 4 bases from V and 0 from J, leaving 10 bases between them. The CDR3 loop is CASSAVSSSNQPQHF. In DNA form, the CDR3 reads TGTGCCAGCAGTGCCGTCTCATCTAGCAATCAGCCCCAGCATTTT.

The rearrangement uses TRBV6-5 and TRBJ2-7; no clear D gene. V gave up 0 bases and J gave up 4 bases, with 4 bases separating them. Per the germline V gene, CDR1 is MNHEY and CDR2 is SVGAGI. The CDR3 is 12 amino acids. The CDR3 protein is CASSYSFYEQYF. CDR3 in DNA: TGTGCCAGCAGTTACTCTTTTTACGAGCAGTACTTC.

This clonotype was found once. V and J are TRBV12-3 or TRBV12-4 and TRBJ1-2; D is ambiguous. The CDR3 extends over 15 amino acids. V dropped 1 base and J dropped 4 bases, with 13 bases sitting between them. In DNA, the CDR3 is TGTGCCAGCAGTTTAGGCAGGTCAAGGATCTATGGCTACACCTTC. Encoded protein: CASSLGRSRIYGYTF.

This clonotype was seen many times. CDR3 protein: CSALDRGVQPQHF. The CDR3 region has the DNA TGCAGTGCCCTAGACAGGGGAGTTCAGCCCCAGCATTTT. The gene calls are TRBV20-1 and TRBJ1-5, with 8 bases matching TRBD1. The CDR3 is made up of 13 amino acids. Germline CDR1 reads DFQATT; CDR2 reads SNEGSKA (reference sequence). With 6 bases clipped from V and 6 bases from J, the junction kept 7 bases outside the gene matches.

This clonotype has only a few counts. This chain uses TRBV20-1 with TRBJ1-4, with 8 bases identical to TRBD1. The CDR3 totals 14 residues. The germline gives CDR1 DFQATT, CDR2 SNEGSKA (reference sequence). V shed 0 bases, J shed 4 bases, and the junction held 1 base outside the gene matches. The CDR3 DNA follows: TGCAGTGCTAGAGATACAGGGGGTAATGAAAAACTGTTTTTT. This translates into CSARDTGGNEKLFF.

V gene TRBV11-3 combines with J gene TRBJ1-6; D is perhaps TRBD1 (6 bases). This CDR3 region has 15 residues. Trimming stripped 3 bases from V and 5 bases from J, with 11 bases between. Germline lookup yields CDR1 SGHNT and CDR2 YENEEA. As DNA, the CDR3 is TGTGCCAGCAGCTTGACGGGACATAATAATTCACCCCTCCACTTT. Protein: CASSLTGHNNSPLHF.

The chain joins TRBV6-2 or TRBV6-3 to TRBJ2-7; 9 bases line up with TRBD2. J gave up 0 bases and V 2 bases, and 8 bases lay outside the gene matches. This CDR3 is 17 amino acids long. Per the germline V gene, CDR1 is MNHEY and CDR2 is SVGEGT. For the CDR3, the DNA is TGTGCCAGCAGTTACGAAGCGGGGGGACCACGCTCCTACGAGCAGTACTTC. Its protein is CASSYEAGGPRSYEQYF.

This clonotype was observed a handful of times. The chain joins TRBV6-5 to TRBJ2-3; D may be TRBD1 or TRBD2 (6 bases each). The germline CDR1 and CDR2 sequences are MNHEY and SVGAGI. V was trimmed by 4 bases and J by 1 base, leaving 12 bases between them. There are 15 residues in the CDR3. CDR3 sequence: CASSSAGHRTDTQYF. In nucleotides, the CDR3 is TGTGCCAGCAGTTCGGCGGGACACCGCACAGATACGCAGTATTTT.

This rearrangement joins TRBV13 to TRBJ2-3; TRBD2 matches at 10 bases. CDR1 is PRHDT, CDR2 FYEKMQ, per germline (reference sequence). The V and J ends lost 1 base and 4 bases, in that order; junction bases with no gene match: 5. The CDR3 is made up of 16 amino acids. CDR3 loop: CASSLVRSGGPDTQYF. Written as DNA, the CDR3 is TGTGCCAGCAGCTTAGTCCGTAGCGGGGGGCCAGATACGCAGTATTTT.

The chain is built from TRBV5-4 and TRBJ1-1, with D possibly TRBD1 on 5 matching bases. The CDR3 spans 15 residues. With 2 bases removed from V and 2 bases from J, the gap between germline ends came to 13 bases. Germline assignment: CDR1 SGHNT and CDR2 YYREEE (reference sequence). CDR3 residues: CASSLKRGGNTEAFF. DNA of the CDR3: TGTGCCAGCAGCTTAAAACGGGGGGGAAACACTGAAGCTTTCTTT. The whole variable domain, filled in from reference TRBV5-4 and TRBJ1-1, reads ETGVTQSPTHLIKTRGQQVTLRCSSQSGHNTVSWYQQALGQGPQFIFQYYREEENGRGNFPPRFSGLQFPNYSSELNVNALELDDSALYLCASSLKRGGNTEAFFGQGTRLTVV.

A few counts support this clonotype. The chain recombines TRBV11-2 with TRBJ2-1; 7 bases agree with TRBD1. Trimming removed 5 bases from V and 3 bases from J; junction bases left unmatched: 7. CDR3 size: 15 residues. Germline CDR1 is SGHAT and CDR2 is FQNNGV. DNA for the CDR3: TGTGCCAGCAGCAAAGGACAGGTCTTCTACAATGAGCAGTTCTTC. This translates into CASSKGQVFYNEQFF.

This clonotype was detected once. The V gene is TRBV27, the J gene TRBJ2-7; no clear D. Germline CDR1 MNHEY, CDR2 SMNVEV (reference sequence). Between the trimmed V and J ends, which lost 8 bases and 2 bases, there was a span of 10 bases. This CDR3 spans 12 amino acids. This chain's CDR3 is CASGPNTYEQYF. The CDR3 DNA reads as TGTGCCAGCGGTCCCAACACCTACGAGCAGTACTTC.

The chain uses TRBV29-1 and TRBJ2-2, with D tentatively TRBD2 (7 bases). Germline V gene lookup returns CDR1 SQVTM and CDR2 ANQGSEA. The CDR3 length is 14 residues. V was cut by 2 bases and J by 5 bases, with 12 bases left in between. The CDR3 here is CSVERGASTGELFF. The DNA for the CDR3 is TGCAGCGTTGAACGGGGGGCGAGTACCGGGGAGCTGTTTTTT.

This clonotype was seen at least ten times. The chain recombines TRBV28 with TRBJ2-1; 10 bases match TRBD2. V shed 3 bases and J 3 bases; nucleotides not matched to a gene: 5. The germline CDR1 and CDR2 sequences are MDHEN and SYDVKM. This CDR3 spans 16 amino acids. CDR3 nucleotide sequence: TGTGCCAGCAGTTTTTCGGCTAGCGGGAGCTACAATGAGCAGTTCTTC. This translates into CASSFSASGSYNEQFF.

Many counts were recorded for this clonotype. The V and J genes are TRBV20-1 and TRBJ1-2; D may be TRBD1 (6 bases). The CDR3 totals 15 residues. The germline V gene has CDR1 DFQATT and CDR2 SNEGSKA (reference sequence). Trimming shortened V by 6 bases and J by 6 bases, and 23 bases separated the two germline ends. The CDR3 here is CSAPLNRAKGDGYTF. CDR3 bases: TGCAGTGCACCTCTAAACAGGGCGAAGGGCGATGGCTACACCTTC.

The V call is TRBV5-1, the J call TRBJ1-5, with D possibly being TRBD1 (6 bases). Germline V CDR1 and CDR2: SGHRS, YFSETQ. The length of the CDR3 is 16 residues. V was pared by 0 bases and J by 3 bases, with 13 bases between. This CDR3 is CASSLGSGDSNQPQHF. Here the CDR3 DNA reads TGCGCCAGCAGCTTGGGCTCAGGGGATTCCAATCAGCCCCAGCATTTT.

The rearrangement joins TRBV3-1 to TRBJ1-1, with a weak D call TRBD1 (6 bases). Germline V gene data show CDR1 as LGHDT and CDR2 as YNNKEL (reference sequence). The CDR3 length is 13 residues. Trimming left V 2 bases short and J 3 bases short, with 7 bases between. CDR3 DNA sequence: TGTGCCAGCAGCCAATACAGGGACACTGAAGCTTTCTTT. Translating gives CASSQYRDTEAFF. Looking up the rest from reference TRBV3-1 and TRBJ1-1 gives the full variable domain: DTAVSQTPKYLVTQMGNDKSIKCEQNLGHDTMYWYKQDSKKFLKIMFSYNNKELIINETVPNRFSPKSPDKAHLNLHINSLELGDSAVYFCASSQYRDTEAFFGQGTRLTVV.